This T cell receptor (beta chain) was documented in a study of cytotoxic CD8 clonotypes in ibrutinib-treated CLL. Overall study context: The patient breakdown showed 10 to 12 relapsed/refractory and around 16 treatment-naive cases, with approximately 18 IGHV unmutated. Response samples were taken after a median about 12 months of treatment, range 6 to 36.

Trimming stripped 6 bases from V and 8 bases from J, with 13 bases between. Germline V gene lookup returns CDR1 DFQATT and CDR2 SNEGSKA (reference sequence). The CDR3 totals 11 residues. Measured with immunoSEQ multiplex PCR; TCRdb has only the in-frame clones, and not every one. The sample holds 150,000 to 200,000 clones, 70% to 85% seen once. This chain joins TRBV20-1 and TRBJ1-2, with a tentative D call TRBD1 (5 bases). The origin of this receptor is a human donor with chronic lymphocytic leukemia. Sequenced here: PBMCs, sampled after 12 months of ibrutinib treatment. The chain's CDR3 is CSAPSGFGYTF. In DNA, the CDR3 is TGCAGTGCGCCCTCAGGGTTCGGCTACACCTTC.